These 3 T cell receptor beta chains share one sample of origin, sequenced in a study of blood T cell repertoires in COVID-19. Measured with immunoSEQ multiplex PCR; TCRdb has only the in-frame clones, and not every one. The sample has roughly 120,000 clones; about 75% are singletons. The source material was peripheral blood. The receptors shown here come from a woman at least 80 years old with active or convalescent COVID-19.

The chain recombines TRBV6-4 with TRBJ1-3; no clear D gene. There are 16 residues in the CDR3. V shed 4 bases and J shed 0 bases, with 13 bases lying between them. Germline CDR1 reads MRHNA; CDR2 reads SNTAGT. The CDR3 is CASSVRARISGNTIYF. CDR3 nucleotides: TGTGCCAGCAGTGTTAGAGCCCGTATCTCTGGAAACACCATATATTTT.

The rearrangement links TRBV4-2 to TRBJ2-7; no definite D call. CDR1 and CDR2 from the germline V gene are LGHNA and YNFKEQ. V lost 1 base and J 4 bases, leaving 14 bases between the germline ends. The CDR3 has 15 amino acids. CDR3 in amino acids: CASSQALEEIYEQYF. For the CDR3, the DNA is TGTGCCAGCAGCCAAGCCTTAGAAGAGATATACGAGCAGTACTTC.

J is TRBJ2-7 and V is TRBV28; a weak D match, TRBD1 (5 bases). CDR3 length: 14 residues. Germline lookup yields CDR1 MDHEN and CDR2 SYDVKM. V was cut by 0 bases and J by 2 bases, with 8 bases left in between. In nucleotides, the CDR3 is TGTGCCAGCAGTTTATGGGGGCACACCTACGAGCAGTACTTC. Its translation: CASSLWGHTYEQYF.